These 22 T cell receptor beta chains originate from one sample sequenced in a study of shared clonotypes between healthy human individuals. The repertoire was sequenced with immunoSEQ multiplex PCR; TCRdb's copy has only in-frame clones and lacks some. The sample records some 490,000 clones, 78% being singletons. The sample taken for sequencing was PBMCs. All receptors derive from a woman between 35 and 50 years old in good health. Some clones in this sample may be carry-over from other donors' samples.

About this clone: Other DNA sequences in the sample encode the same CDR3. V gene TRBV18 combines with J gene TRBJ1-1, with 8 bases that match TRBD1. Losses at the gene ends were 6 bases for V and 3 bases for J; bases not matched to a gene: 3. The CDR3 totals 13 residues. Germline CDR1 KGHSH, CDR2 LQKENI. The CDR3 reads CASSPTGDTEAFF. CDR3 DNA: TGTGCCAGCTCCCCGACAGGGGACACTGAAGCTTTCTTT.

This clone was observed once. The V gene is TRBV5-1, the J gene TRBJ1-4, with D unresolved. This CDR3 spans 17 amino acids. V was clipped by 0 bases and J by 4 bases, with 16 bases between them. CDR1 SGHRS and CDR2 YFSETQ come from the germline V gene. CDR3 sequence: CASSLGQAAARNEKLFF. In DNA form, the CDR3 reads TGCGCCAGCAGCTTGGGTCAGGCCGCAGCCCGTAATGAAAAACTGTTTTTT.

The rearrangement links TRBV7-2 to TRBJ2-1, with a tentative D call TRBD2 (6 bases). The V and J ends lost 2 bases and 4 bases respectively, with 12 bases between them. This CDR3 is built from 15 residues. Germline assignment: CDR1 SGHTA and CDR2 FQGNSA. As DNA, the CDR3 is TGTGCCAGCAGCTTAACGGGAGTTGGTTACAATGAGCAGTTCTTC. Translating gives CASSLTGVGYNEQFF. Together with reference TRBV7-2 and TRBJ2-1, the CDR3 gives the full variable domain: GAGVSQSPSNKVTEKGKDVELRCDPISGHTALYWYRQSLGQGLEFLIYFQGNSAPDKSGLPSDRFSAERTGGSVSTLTIQRTQQEDSAVYLCASSLTGVGYNEQFFGPGTRLTVL.

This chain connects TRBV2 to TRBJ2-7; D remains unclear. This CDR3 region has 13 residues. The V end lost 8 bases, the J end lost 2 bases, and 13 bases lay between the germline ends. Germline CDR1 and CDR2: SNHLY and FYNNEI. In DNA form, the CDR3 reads TGTGCCAGCCTACTTGCGGAGCCCTACGAGCAGTACTTC. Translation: CASLLAEPYEQYF. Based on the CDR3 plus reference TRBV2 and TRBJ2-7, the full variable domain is EPEVTQTPSHQVTQMGQEVILRCVPISNHLYFYWYRQILGQKVEFLVSFYNNEISEKSEIFDDQFSVERPDGSNFTLKIRSTKLEDSAMYFCASLLAEPYEQYFGPGTRLTVT.

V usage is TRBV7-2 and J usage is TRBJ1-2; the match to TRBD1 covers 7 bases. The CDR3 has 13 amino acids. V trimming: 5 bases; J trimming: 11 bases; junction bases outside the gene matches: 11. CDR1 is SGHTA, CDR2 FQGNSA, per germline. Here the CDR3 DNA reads TGTGCCAGCAGCCCACGACAGGGTGTGGGTTACACCTTC. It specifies CASSPRQGVGYTF.

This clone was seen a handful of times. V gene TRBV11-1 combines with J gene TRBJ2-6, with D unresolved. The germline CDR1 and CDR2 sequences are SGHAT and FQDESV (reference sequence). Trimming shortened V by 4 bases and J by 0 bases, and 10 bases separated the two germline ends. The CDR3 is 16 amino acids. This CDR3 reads CASSSQVLSGANVLTF. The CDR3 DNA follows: TGTGCCAGCAGCTCCCAGGTGCTCTCTGGGGCCAACGTCCTGACTTTC.

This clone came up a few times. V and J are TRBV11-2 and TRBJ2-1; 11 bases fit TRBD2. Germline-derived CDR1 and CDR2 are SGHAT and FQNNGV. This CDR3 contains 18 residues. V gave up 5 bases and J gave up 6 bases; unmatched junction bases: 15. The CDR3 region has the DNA TGTGCCAGCAGCCGAGAGGGCCTACTAGCGGGAGCAATCAATGAGCAGTTCTTC. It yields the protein CASSREGLLAGAINEQFF.

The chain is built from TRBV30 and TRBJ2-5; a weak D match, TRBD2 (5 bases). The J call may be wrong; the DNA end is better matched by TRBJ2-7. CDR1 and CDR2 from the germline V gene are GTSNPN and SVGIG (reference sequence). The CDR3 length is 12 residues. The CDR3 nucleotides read TGTGCCTACCGAGACTATACCTACGAGCAGTACTTC. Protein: CAYRDYTYEQYF.

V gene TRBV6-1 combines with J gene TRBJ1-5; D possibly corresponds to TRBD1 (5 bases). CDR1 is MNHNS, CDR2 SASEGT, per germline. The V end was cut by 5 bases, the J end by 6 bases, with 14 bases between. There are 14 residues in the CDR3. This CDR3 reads CASSPGTETQPQHF. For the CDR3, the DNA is TGTGCCAGCAGTCCCGGGACGGAAACTCAGCCCCAGCATTTT.

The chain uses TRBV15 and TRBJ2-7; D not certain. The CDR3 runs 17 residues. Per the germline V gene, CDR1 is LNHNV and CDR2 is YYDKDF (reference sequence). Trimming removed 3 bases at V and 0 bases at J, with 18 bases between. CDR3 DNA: TGTGCCACCAGCAGCAGTCTCGGGCGGTCGAGCTCCTACGAGCAGTACTTC. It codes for CATSSSLGRSSSYEQYF. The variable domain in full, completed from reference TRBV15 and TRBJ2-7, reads DAMVIQNPRYQVTQFGKPVTLSCSQTLNHNVMYWYQQKSSQAPKLLFHYYDKDFNNEADTPDNFQSRRPNTSFCFLDIRSPGLGDTAMYLCATSSSLGRSSSYEQYFGPGTRLTVT.

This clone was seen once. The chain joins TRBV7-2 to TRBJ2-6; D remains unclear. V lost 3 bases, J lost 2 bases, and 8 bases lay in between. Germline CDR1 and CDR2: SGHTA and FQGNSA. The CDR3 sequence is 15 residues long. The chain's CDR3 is CASSLSPPGANVLTF. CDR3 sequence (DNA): TGTGCCAGCAGCTTGTCACCCCCTGGGGCCAACGTCCTGACTTTC.

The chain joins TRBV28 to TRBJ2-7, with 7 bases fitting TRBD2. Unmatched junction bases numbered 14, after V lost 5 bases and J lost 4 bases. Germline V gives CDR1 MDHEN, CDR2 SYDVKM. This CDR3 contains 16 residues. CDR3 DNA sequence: TGTGCCAGCAGTCTAAGTGGGGAGTGGGAGGGATACGAGCAGTACTTC. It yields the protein CASSLSGEWEGYEQYF.

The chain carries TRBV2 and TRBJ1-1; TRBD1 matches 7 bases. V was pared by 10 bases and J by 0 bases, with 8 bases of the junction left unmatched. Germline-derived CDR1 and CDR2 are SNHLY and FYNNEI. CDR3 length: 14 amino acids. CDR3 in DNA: TGTGCCACCCAACAGGGGACCATGAACACTGAAGCTTTCTTT. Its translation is CATQQGTMNTEAFF. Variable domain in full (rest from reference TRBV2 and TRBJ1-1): EPEVTQTPSHQVTQMGQEVILRCVPISNHLYFYWYRQILGQKVEFLVSFYNNEISEKSEIFDDQFSVERPDGSNFTLKIRSTKLEDSAMYFCATQQGTMNTEAFFGQGTRLTVV.

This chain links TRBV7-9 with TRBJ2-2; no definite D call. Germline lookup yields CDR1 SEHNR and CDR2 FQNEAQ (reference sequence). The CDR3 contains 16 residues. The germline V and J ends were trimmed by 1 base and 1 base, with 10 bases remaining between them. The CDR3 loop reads CASSLVGFMNTGELFF. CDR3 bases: TGTGCCAGCAGCTTAGTTGGTTTCATGAACACCGGGGAGCTGTTTTTT.

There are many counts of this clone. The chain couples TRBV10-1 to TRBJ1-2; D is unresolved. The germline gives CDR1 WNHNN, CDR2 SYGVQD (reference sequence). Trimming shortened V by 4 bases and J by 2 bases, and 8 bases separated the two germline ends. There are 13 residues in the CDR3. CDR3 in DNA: TGCGCCAGCAGTGGCGAGAGAAACTATGGCTACACCTTC. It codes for CASSGERNYGYTF.

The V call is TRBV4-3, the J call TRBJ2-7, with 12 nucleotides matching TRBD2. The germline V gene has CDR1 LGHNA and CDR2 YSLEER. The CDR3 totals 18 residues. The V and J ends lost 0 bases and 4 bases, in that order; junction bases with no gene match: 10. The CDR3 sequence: CASSQEGLAGGPAYEQYF. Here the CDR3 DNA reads TGCGCCAGCAGCCAAGAAGGCCTAGCGGGAGGGCCGGCGTACGAGCAGTACTTC.

The CDR3 protein is CASSRPTDTQYF. The CDR3 nucleotides read TGTGCCAGTAGTAGACCAACAGATACGCAGTATTTT. The V call is TRBV19, the J call TRBJ2-3; D remains ambiguous. Germline V gene lookup returns CDR1 LNHDA and CDR2 SQIVND (reference sequence). The length of the CDR3 is 12 residues. Between the trimmed V and J ends, which lost 4 bases and 3 bases, there was a span of 5 bases.

The CDR3 DNA is TGTGCCAGCAGTTTATATCTAGCCGGAGGGGGCGAGCAGTACTTC. Encoded protein: CASSLYLAGGGEQYF. The V and J genes are TRBV27 and TRBJ2-7; either TRBD1 or TRBD2 may fit D (6 bases each). The ends were cut back, 1 base at V and 6 bases at J, with 16 bases in the middle. CDR3 length equals 15 residues. CDR1 and CDR2 (germline): MNHEY, SMNVEV (reference sequence).

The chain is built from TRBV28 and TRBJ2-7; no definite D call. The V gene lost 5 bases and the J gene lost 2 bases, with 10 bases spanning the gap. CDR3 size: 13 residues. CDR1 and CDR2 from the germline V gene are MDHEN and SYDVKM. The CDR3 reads CASSPHTAYEQYF. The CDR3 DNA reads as TGTGCCAGCAGTCCGCACACCGCCTACGAGCAGTACTTC.

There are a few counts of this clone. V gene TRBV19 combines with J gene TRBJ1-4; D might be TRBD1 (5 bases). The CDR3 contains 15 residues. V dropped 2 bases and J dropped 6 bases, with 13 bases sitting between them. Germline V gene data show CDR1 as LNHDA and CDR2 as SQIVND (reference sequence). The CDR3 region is CASSIPRAGDEKLFF. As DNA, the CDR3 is TGTGCCAGTAGTATACCCAGGGCCGGGGATGAAAAACTGTTTTTT.

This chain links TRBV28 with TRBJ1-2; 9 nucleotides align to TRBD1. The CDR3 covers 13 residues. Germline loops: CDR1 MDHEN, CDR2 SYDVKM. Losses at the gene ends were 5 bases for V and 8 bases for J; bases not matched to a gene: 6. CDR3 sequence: CASSPRTGEGYTF. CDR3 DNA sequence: TGTGCCAGCAGTCCTCGGACAGGGGAAGGCTACACCTTC.

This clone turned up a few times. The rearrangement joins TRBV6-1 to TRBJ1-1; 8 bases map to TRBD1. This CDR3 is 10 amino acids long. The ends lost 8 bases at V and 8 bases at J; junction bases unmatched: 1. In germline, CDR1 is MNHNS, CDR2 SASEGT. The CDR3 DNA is TGTGCCAGCGGGGACAGGGAAGCTTTCTTT. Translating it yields CASGDREAFF.